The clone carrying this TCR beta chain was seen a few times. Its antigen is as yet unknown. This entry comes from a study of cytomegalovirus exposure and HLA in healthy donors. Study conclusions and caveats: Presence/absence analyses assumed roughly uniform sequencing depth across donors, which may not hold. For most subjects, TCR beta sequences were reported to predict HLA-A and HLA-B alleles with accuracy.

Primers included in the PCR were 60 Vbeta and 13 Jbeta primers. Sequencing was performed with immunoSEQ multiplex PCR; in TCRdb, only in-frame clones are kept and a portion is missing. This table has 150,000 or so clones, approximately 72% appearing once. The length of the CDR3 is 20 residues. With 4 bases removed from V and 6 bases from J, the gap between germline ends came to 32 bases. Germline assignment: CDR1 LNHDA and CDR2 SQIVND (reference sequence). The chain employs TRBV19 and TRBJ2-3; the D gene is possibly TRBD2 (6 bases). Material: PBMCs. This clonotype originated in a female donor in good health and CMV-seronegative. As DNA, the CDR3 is TGTGCCAGTAGTAGGCCCGGGCTATTAGTCGGGACTTTACCGAGGGATACGCAGTATTTT. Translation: CASSRPGLLVGTLPRDTQYF.